This T cell receptor beta chain derives from a study of T cells after yellow fever vaccination. Many counts were recorded for this clonotype. Its antigen is not known. Findings and caveats of the study: Most primary-vaccination clones recurred post-booster (around 95% CD4, around 88% CD8). Of the clonotypes, a small share occurred in both CD4 and CD8 compartments. In FACS-sorted repertoires, abundant clonotypes from the bulk population could appear as contaminants.

V was pared by 0 bases and J by 1 base, with 7 bases between. Germline V gene lookup returns CDR1 LGHNA and CDR2 YSLEER. This CDR3 is built from 15 residues. Making TCR cDNA involved 5'RACE template switching, which added UMIs and a universal primer site. TCRdb fed the 5' RACE reads into MiXCR, producing one record per CDR3 protein. The profile shows 300,000 or so distinct CDR3 sequences, approximately 4.2% of them singletons. This chain uses TRBV4-3 with TRBJ2-1; a weak D match, TRBD2 (6 bases). This clonotype originated in a young man who received the YFV17D yellow fever vaccine. The specimen comprised PBMCs, sampled 5 days after the yellow fever booster vaccination. The CDR3 loop is CASSQDGSSYNEQFF. The DNA for the CDR3 is TGCGCCAGCAGCCAAGACGGGAGTTCCTACAATGAGCAGTTCTTC.